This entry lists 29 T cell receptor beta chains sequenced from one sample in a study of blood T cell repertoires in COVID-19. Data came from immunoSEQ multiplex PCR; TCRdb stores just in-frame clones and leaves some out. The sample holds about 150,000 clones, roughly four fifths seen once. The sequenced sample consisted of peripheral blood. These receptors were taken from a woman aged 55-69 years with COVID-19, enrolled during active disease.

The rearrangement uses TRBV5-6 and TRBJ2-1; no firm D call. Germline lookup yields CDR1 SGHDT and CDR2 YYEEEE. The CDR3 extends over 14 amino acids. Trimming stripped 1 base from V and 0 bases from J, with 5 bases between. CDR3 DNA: TGTGCCAGCAGCTTGTTCGGCTCCTACAATGAGCAGTTCTTC. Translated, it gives CASSLFGSYNEQFF.

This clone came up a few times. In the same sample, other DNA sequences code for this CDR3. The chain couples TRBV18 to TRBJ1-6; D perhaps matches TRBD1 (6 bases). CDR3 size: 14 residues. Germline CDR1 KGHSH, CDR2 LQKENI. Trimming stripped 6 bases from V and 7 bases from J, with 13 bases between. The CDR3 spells CASSPDRENSPLHF. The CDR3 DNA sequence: TGTGCCAGCTCGCCGGACAGAGAAAATTCACCCCTCCACTTT.

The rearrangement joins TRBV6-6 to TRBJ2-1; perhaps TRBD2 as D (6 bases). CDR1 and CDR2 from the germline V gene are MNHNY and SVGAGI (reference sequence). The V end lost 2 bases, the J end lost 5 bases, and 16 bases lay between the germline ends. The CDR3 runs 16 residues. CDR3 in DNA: TGTGCCAGCAGTTACGAGGCGGGATACGGCCACAATGAGCAGTTCTTC. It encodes CASSYEAGYGHNEQFF.

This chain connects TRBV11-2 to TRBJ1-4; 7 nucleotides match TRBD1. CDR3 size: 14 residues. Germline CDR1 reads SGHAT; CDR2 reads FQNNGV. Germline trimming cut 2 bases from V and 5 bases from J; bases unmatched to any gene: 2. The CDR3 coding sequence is TGTGCCAGCAGCTTACACAGGGGCAATGAAAAACTGTTTTTT. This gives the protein CASSLHRGNEKLFF.

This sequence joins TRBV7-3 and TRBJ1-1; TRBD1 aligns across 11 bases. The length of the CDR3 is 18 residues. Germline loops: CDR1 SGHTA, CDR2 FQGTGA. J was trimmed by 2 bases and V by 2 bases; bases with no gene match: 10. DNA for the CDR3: TGTGCCAGCAGCTTAGGATTGGGACAGGGGGAGGGAAACACTGAAGCTTTCTTT. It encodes CASSLGLGQGEGNTEAFF. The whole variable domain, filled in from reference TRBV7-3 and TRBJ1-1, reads GAGVSQTPSNKVTEKGKYVELRCDPISGHTALYWYRQSLGQGPEFLIYFQGTGAADDSGLPNDRFFAVRPEGSVSTLKIQRTERGDSAVYLCASSLGLGQGEGNTEAFFGQGTRLTVV.

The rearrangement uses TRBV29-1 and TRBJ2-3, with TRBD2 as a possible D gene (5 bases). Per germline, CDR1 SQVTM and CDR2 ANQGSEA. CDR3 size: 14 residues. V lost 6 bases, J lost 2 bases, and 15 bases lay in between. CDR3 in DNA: TGCAGCGTACGGACTGGAACTTCCACAGATACGCAGTATTTT. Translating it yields CSVRTGTSTDTQYF.

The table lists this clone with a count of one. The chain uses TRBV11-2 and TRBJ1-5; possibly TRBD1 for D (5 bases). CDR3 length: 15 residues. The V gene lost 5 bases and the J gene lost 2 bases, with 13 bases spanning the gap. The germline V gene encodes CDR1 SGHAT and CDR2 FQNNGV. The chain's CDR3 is CASSPQWGGNQPQHF. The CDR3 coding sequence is TGTGCCAGCAGCCCCCAATGGGGCGGCAATCAGCCCCAGCATTTT. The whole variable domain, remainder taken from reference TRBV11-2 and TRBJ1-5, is EAGVAQSPRYKIIEKRQSVAFWCNPISGHATLYWYQQILGQGPKLLIQFQNNGVVDDSQLPKDRFSAERLKGVDSTLKIQPAKLEDSAVYLCASSPQWGGNQPQHFGDGTRLSIL.

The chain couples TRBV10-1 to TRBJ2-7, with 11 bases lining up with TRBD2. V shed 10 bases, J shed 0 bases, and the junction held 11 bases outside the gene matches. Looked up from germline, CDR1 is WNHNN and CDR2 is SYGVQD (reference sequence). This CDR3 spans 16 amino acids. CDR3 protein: CATDQTSGTYSYEQYV. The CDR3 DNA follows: TGCGCCACCGATCAGACTAGCGGGACATACTCCTACGAGCAGTACGTC.

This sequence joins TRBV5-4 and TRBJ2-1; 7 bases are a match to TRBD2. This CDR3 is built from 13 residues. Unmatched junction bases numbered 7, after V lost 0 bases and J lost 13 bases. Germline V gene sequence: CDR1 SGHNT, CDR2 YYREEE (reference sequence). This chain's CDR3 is CASSLAGLADQFF. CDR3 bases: TGTGCCAGCAGCTTGGCCGGGCTAGCGGACCAGTTCTTC.

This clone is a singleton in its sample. The CDR3 here is CASSPGAGNYNEQFF. The CDR3 DNA reads TGTGCCAGCTCACCGGGGGCTGGGAATTACAATGAGCAGTTCTTC. The chain has TRBV18 and TRBJ2-1; D perhaps matches TRBD1 (6 bases). This CDR3 is built from 15 residues. V lost 3 bases and J lost 4, with 13 bases in between. Germline CDR1 and CDR2: KGHSH and LQKENI. Full variable domain (remainder filled in from reference TRBV18 and TRBJ2-1): NAGVMQNPRHLVRRRGQEARLRCSPMKGHSHVYWYRQLPEEGLKFMVYLQKENIIDESGMPKERFSAEFPKEGPSILRIQQVVRGDSAAYFCASSPGAGNYNEQFFGPGTRLTVL.

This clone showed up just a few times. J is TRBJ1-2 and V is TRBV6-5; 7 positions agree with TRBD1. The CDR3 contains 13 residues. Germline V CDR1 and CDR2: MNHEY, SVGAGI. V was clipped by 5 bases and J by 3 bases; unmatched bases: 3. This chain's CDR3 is CASSRQGDYGYTF. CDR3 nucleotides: TGTGCCAGCAGTCGACAGGGAGACTATGGCTACACCTTC.

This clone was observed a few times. Written as DNA, the CDR3 is TGTGCCAGCAGCGCTACGGGGGACTCCTACAATGAGCAGTTCTTC. Encoded protein: CASSATGDSYNEQFF. The chain carries TRBV9 and TRBJ2-1; D possibly corresponds to TRBD2 (6 bases). The CDR3 is 15 residues long. Germline V gene sequence: CDR1 SGDLS, CDR2 YYNGEE. Trimming stripped 3 bases from V and 0 bases from J, with 10 bases between.

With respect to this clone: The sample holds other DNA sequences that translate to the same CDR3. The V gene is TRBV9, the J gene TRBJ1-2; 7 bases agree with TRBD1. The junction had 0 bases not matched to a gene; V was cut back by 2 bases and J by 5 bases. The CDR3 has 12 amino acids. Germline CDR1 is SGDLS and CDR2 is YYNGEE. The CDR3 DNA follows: TGTGCCAGCAGCGTGACAGGGTATGGCTACACCTTC. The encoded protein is CASSVTGYGYTF.

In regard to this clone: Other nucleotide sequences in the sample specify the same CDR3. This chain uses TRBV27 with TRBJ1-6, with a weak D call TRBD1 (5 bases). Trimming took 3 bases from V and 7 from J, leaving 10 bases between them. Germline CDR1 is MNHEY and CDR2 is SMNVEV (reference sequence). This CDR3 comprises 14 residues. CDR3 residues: CASSFGQGNSPLHF. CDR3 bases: TGTGCCAGCAGTTTTGGTCAGGGCAATTCACCCCTCCACTTT.

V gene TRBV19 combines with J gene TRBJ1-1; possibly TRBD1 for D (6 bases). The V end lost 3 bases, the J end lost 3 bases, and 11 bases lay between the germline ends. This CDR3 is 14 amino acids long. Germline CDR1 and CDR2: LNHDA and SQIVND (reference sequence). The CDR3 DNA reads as TGTGCCAGTAGTATCCCCAACAGGGACACTGAAGCTTTCTTT. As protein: CASSIPNRDTEAFF.

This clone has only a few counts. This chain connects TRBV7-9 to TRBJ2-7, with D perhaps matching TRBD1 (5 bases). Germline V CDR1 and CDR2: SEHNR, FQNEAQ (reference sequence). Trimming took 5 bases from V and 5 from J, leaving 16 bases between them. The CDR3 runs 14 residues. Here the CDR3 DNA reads TGTGCCAGCAGCCCCACCGACAGACTGAACGAGCAGTACGTC. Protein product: CASSPTDRLNEQYV.

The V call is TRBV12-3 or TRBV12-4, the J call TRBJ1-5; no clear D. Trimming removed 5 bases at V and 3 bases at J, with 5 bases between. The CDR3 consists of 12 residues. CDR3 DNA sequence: TGTGCCAGCAGTATTCACAATCAGCCCCAGCATTTT. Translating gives CASSIHNQPQHF.

CDR3: CARGGTGDLNEQFF. The CDR3 bases are TGTGCCAGGGGGGGGACAGGGGATTTGAATGAGCAGTTCTTC. The gene calls are TRBV2 and TRBJ2-1, with 10 bases matching TRBD1. The germline V gene encodes CDR1 SNHLY and CDR2 FYNNEI. The CDR3 spans 14 residues. V lost 9 bases, J lost 7 bases, and 9 bases stayed unmatched.

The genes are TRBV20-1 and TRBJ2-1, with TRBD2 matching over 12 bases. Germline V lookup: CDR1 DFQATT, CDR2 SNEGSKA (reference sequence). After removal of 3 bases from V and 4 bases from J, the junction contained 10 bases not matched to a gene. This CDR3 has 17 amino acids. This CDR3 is CSASRASGGDLYNEQFF. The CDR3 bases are TGCAGTGCTAGTAGGGCTAGCGGGGGGGATTTATACAATGAGCAGTTCTTC.

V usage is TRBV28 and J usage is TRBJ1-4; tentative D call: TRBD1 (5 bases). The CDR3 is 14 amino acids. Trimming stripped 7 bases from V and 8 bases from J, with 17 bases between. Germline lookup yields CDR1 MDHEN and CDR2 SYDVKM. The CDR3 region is CASTRGGVEEKLFF. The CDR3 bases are TGTGCCAGCACCCGGGGAGGGGTGGAGGAAAAACTGTTTTTT.

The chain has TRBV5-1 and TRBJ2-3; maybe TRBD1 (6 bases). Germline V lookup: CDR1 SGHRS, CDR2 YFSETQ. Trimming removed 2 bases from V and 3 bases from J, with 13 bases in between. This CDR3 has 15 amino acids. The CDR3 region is CASSLQGLRTDTQYF. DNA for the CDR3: TGCGCCAGCAGCTTACAGGGTTTAAGGACAGATACGCAGTATTTT.

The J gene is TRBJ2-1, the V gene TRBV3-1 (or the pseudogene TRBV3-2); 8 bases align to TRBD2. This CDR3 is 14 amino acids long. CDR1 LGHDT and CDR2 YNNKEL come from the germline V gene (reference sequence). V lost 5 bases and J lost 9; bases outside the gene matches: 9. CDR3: CASSADYSGAEQFF. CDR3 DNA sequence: TGTGCCAGCAGCGCGGACTATAGCGGGGCTGAGCAGTTCTTC.

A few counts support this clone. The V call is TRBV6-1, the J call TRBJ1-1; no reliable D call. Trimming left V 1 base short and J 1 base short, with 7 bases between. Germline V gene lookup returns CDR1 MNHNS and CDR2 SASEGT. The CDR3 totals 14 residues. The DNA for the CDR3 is TGTGCCAGCAGTGAAGGCCACTCGAACACTGAAGCTTTCTTT. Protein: CASSEGHSNTEAFF.

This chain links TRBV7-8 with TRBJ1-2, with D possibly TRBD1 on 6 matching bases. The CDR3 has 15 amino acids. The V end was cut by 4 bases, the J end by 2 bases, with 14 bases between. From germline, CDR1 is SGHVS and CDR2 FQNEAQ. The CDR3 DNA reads TGTGCCAGCAGCTCGACAGGTTTCAGGAACTATGGCTACACCTTC. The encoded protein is CASSSTGFRNYGYTF.

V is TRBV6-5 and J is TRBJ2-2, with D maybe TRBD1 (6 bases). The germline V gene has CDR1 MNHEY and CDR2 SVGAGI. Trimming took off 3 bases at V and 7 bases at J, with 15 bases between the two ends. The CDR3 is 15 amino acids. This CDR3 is CASSYGRGRIGELFF. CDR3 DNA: TGTGCCAGCAGTTATGGCAGGGGCAGGATCGGGGAGCTGTTTTTT.

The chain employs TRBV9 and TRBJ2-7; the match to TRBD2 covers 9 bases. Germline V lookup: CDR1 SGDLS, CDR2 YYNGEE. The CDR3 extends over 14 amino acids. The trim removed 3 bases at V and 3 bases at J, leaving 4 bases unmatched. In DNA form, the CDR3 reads TGTGCCAGCAGCGCCTCTAGCGGGAACTACGAGCAGTACTTC. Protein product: CASSASSGNYEQYF.

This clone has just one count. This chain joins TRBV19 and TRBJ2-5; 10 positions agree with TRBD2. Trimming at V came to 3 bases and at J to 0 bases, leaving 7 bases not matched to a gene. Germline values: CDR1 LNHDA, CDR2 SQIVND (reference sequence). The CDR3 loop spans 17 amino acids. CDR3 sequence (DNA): TGTGCCAGTAGTATGATAGCGGGAGGCGGGTACCAAGAGACCCAGTACTTC. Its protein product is CASSMIAGGGYQETQYF.

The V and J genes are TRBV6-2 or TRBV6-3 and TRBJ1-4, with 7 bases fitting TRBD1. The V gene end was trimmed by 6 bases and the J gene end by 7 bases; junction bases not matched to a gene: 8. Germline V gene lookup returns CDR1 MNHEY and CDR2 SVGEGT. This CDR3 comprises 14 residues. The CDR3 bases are TGTGCCAGCAGCTCCGACAGGGTGGTTGAAAAACTGTTTTTT. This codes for CASSSDRVVEKLFF.

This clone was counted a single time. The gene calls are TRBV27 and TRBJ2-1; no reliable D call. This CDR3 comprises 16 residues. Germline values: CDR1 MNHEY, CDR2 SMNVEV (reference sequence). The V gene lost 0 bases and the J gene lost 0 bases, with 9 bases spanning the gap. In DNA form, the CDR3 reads TGTGCCAGCAGTTTATCCTACTTTAGCTCCTACAATGAGCAGTTCTTC. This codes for CASSLSYFSSYNEQFF.